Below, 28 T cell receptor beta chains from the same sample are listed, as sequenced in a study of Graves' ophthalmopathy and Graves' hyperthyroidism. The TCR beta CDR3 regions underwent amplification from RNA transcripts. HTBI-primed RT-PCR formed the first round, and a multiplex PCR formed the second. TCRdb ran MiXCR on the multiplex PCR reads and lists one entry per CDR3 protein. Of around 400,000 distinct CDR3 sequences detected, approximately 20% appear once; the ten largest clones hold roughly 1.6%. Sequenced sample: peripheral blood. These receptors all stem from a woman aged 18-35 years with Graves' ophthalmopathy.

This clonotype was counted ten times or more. CDR3 in DNA: TGTGCCAGCAGTTTCTTTTTCTTTGTGGGGGGCGCATCCACCGGGGAGCTGTTTTTT. Translated: CASSFFFFVGGASTGELFF. The V gene is TRBV12-3 or TRBV12-4, the J gene TRBJ2-2, with D perhaps matching TRBD1 or TRBD2 (6 bases each). The CDR3 consists of 19 residues. Trimming cost V 3 bases and J 4 bases, with 24 bases left between them.

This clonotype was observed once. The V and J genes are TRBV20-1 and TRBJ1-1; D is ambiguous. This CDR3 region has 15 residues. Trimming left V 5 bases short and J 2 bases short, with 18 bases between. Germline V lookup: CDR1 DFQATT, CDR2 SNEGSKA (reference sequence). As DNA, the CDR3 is TGCAGTGCTCGAGCGAATTGGGCAGAAAACACTGAAGCTTTCTTT. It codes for CSARANWAENTEAFF.

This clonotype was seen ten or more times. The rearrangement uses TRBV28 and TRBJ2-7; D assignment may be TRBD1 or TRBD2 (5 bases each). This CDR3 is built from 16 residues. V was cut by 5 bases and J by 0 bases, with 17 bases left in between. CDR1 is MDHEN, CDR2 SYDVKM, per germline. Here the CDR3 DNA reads TGTGCCAGCAGTGGCTTGGCGTGGGGGAGCTCCTACGAGCAGTACTTC. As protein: CASSGLAWGSSYEQYF.

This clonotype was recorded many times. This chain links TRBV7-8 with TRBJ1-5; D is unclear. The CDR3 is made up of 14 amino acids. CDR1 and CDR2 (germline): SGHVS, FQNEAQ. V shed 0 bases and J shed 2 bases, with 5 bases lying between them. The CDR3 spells CASSLAGRNQPQHF. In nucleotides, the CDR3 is TGTGCCAGCAGCTTAGCAGGGCGCAATCAGCCCCAGCATTTT. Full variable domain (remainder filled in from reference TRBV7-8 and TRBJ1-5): GAGVSQSPRYKVAKRGQDVALRCDPISGHVSLFWYQQALGQGPEFLTYFQNEAQLDKSGLPSDRFFAERPEGSVSTLKIQRTQQEDSAVYLCASSLAGRNQPQHFGDGTRLSIL.

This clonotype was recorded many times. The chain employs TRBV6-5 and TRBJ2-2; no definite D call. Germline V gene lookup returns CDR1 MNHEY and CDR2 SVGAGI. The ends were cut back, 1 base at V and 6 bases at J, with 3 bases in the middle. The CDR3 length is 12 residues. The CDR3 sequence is CASSYWAGELFF. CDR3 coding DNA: TGTGCCAGCAGTTACTGGGCCGGGGAGCTGTTTTTT.

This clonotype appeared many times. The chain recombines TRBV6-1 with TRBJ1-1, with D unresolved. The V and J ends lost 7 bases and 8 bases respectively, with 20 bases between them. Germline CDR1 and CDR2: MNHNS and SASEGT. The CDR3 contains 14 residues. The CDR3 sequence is CASTPGRTYDEAFF. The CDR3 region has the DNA TGTGCCAGCACCCCGGGGAGGACTTACGACGAAGCTTTCTTT.

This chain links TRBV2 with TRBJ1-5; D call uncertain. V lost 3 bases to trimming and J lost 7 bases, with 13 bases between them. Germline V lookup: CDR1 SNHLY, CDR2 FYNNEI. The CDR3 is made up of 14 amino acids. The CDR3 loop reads CASSDSRVQQPQHF. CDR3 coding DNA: TGTGCCAGCAGTGACTCCCGGGTACAGCAGCCCCAGCATTTT.

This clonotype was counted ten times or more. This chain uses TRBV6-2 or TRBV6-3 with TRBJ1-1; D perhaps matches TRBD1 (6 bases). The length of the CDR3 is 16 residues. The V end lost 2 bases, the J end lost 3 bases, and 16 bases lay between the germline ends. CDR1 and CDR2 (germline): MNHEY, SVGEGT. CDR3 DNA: TGTGCCAGCAGTTACCTAACGGGGGGGCGAGACACTGAAGCTTTCTTT. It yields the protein CASSYLTGGRDTEAFF.

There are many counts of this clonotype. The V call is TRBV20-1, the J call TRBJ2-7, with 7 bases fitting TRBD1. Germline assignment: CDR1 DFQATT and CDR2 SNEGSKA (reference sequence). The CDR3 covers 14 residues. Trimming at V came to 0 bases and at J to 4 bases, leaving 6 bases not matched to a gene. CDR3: CSAREPGQPYEQYF. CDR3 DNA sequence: TGCAGTGCTAGAGAACCGGGACAGCCATACGAGCAGTACTTC.

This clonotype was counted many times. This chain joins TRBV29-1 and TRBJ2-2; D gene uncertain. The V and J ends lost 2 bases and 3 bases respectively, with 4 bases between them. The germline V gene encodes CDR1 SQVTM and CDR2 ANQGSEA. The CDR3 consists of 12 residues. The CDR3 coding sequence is TGCAGCGTTGAAACCTACACCGGGGAGCTGTTTTTT. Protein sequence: CSVETYTGELFF.

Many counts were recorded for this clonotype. The CDR3 loop reads CASSLVGPYEQYF. The CDR3 region has the DNA TGTGCCAGCAGCTTAGTAGGCCCCTACGAGCAGTACTTC. The chain employs TRBV11-2 and TRBJ2-7; no clear D. CDR3 length: 13 amino acids. Trimming left V 1 base short and J 2 bases short, with 6 bases between. Germline V gene lookup returns CDR1 SGHAT and CDR2 FQNNGV. The full variable domain, with the rest looked up from reference TRBV11-2 and TRBJ2-7, is EAGVAQSPRYKIIEKRQSVAFWCNPISGHATLYWYQQILGQGPKLLIQFQNNGVVDDSQLPKDRFSAERLKGVDSTLKIQPAKLEDSAVYLCASSLVGPYEQYFGPGTRLTVT.

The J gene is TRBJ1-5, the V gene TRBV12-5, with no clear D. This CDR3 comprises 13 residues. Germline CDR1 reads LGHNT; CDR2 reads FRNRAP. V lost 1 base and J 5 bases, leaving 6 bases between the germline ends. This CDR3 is CASGLEMDQPQHF. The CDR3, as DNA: TGTGCTAGTGGTTTGGAAATGGATCAGCCCCAGCATTTT.

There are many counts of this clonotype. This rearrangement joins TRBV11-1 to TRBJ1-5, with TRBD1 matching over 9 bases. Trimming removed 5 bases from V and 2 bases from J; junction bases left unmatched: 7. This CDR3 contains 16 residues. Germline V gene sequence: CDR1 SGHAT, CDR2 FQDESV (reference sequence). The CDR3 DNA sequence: TGTGCCAGCAGCACTACACAGGGGGCAGGCAATCAGCCCCAGCATTTT. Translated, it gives CASSTTQGAGNQPQHF.

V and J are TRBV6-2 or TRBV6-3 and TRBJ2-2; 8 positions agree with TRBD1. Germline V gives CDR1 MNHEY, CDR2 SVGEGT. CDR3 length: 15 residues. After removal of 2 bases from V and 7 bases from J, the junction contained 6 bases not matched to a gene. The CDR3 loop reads CASSYTDRAGGELFF. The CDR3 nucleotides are TGTGCCAGCAGTTACACGGACAGGGCTGGCGGGGAGCTGTTTTTT.

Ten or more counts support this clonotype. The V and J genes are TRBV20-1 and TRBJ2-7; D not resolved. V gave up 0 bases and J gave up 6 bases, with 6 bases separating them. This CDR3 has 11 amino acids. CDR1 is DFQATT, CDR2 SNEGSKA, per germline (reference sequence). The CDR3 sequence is CSAREPPEQYF. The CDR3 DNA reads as TGCAGTGCTAGAGAACCCCCCGAGCAGTACTTC.

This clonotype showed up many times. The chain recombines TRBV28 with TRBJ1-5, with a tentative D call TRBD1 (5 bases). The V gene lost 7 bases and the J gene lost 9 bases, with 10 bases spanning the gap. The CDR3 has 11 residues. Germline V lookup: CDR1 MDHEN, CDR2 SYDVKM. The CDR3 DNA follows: TGTGCCAGCACAACCGGGGGGCCCCAGCATTTT. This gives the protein CASTTGGPQHF.

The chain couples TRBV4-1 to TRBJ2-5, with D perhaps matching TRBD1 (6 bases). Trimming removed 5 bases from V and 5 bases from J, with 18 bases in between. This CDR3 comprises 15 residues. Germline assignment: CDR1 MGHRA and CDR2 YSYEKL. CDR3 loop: CASSAPGTTGETQYF. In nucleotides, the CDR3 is TGCGCCAGCAGCGCACCCGGGACAACCGGGGAGACCCAGTACTTC.

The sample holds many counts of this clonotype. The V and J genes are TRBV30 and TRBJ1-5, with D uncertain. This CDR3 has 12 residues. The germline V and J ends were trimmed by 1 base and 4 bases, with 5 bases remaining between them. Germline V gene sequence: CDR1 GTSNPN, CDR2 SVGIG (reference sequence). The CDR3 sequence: CAWSDGNQPQHF. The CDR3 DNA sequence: TGTGCCTGGAGTGATGGGAATCAGCCCCAGCATTTT.

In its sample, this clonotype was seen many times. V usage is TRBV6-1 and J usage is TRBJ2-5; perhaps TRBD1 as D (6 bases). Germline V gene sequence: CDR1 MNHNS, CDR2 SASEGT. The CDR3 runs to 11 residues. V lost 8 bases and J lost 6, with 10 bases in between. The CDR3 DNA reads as TGTGCCAGCGGGGGACAACAGACCCAGTACTTC. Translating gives CASGGQQTQYF.

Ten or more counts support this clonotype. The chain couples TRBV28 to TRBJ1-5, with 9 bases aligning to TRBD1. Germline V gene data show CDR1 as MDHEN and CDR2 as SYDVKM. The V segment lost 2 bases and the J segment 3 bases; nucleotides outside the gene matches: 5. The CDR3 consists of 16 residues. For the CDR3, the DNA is TGTGCCAGCAGTTTAATGGGGACAGGGCCCAATCAGCCCCAGCATTTT. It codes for CASSLMGTGPNQPQHF.

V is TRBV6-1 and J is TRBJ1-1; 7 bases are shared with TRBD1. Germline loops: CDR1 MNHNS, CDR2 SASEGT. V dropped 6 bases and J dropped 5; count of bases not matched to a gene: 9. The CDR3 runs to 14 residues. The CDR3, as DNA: TGTGCCAGCAGCGGTAGACAGGGATGGACTGAAGCTTTCTTT. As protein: CASSGRQGWTEAFF.

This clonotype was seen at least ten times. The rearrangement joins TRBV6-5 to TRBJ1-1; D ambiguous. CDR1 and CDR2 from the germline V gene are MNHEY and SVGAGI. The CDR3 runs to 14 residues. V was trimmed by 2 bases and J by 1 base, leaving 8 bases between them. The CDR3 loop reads CASSYAWGNTEAFF. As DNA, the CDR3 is TGTGCCAGCAGTTACGCATGGGGGAACACTGAAGCTTTCTTT.

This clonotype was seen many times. In nucleotides, the CDR3 is TGTGCCAGCAGCGACAGGGCTGGCGAGCAGTACTTC. Protein product: CASSDRAGEQYF. The V call is TRBV28, the J call TRBJ2-7; 7 bases match TRBD1. Unmatched junction bases numbered 5, after V lost 6 bases and J lost 6 bases. Germline CDR1 reads MDHEN; CDR2 reads SYDVKM. The CDR3 covers 12 residues.

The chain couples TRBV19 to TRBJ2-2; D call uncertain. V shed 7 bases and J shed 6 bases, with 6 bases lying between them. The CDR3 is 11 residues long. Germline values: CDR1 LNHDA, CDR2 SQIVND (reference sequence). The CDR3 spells CASNTAGELFF. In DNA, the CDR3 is TGTGCCAGTAACACTGCCGGGGAGCTGTTTTTT.

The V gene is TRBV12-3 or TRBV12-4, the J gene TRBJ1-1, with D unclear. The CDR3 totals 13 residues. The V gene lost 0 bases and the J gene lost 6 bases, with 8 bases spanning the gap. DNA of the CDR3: TGTGCCAGCAGTTTAGCGCGGGTTTCTGAAGCTTTCTTT. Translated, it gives CASSLARVSEAFF.

CDR3 in DNA: TGTGCCAGCAGTGGGGGGGCCGACTATGGCTACACCTTC. This gives the protein CASSGGADYGYTF. V and J are TRBV6-1 and TRBJ1-2, with D possibly matching TRBD1 (6 bases). Germline CDR1 MNHNS, CDR2 SASEGT. Trimming pared 4 bases from V and 3 bases from J, leaving 9 bases between. This CDR3 is 13 amino acids long.

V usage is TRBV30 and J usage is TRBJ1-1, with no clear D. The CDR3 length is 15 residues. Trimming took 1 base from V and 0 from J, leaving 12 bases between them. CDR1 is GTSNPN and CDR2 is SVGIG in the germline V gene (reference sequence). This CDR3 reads CAWSGGTYMNTEAFF. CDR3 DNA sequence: TGTGCCTGGAGTGGCGGAACCTACATGAACACTGAAGCTTTCTTT.

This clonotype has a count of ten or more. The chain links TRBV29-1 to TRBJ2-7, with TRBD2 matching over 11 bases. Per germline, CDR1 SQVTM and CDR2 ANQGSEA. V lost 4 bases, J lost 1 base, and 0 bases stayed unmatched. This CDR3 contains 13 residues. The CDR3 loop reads CSVASGGSYEQYF. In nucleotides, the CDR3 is TGCAGCGTTGCTAGCGGGGGGTCCTACGAGCAGTACTTC.